The 18 T cell receptor beta chains reported below all come from one sample, sequenced in a study of blood T cells in healthy people across ages. The authors ran a second PCR of about 7 to 11 cycles using a sample-barcoded 5' primer and a J-beta primer mix. Each CDR3 protein gets one entry after TCRdb re-called the 5' RACE reads with MiXCR. The data show 1,800,000 or so distinct CDR3 sequences, with about 39% seen just once and 23% held by the top ten. Sequencing used blood. These receptor sequences come from a human donor in good health.

The gene calls are TRBV7-9 and TRBJ2-2, with TRBD1 matching 9 bases. V gave up 5 bases and J gave up 1 base; unmatched junction bases: 8. CDR3 length: 17 amino acids. CDR1 SEHNR and CDR2 FQNEAQ come from the germline V gene (reference sequence). The DNA of the CDR3 is TGTGCCAGCAGCCAGCCGCCGGGACAGGGGAACACCGGGGAGCTGTTTTTT. It translates to CASSQPPGQGNTGELFF.

This clonotype was observed a single time. The gene calls are TRBV6-2 or TRBV6-3 and TRBJ1-5, with D hard to call. The V and J ends lost 8 bases and 3 bases respectively, with 11 bases between them. In germline, CDR1 is MNHEY, CDR2 SVGEGT. The CDR3 is made up of 13 amino acids. This CDR3 is CASQLGLNQPQHF. In DNA, the CDR3 is TGTGCCAGCCAGTTAGGGCTCAATCAGCCCCAGCATTTT.

This clonotype was counted between two and nine times. V usage is TRBV20-1 and J usage is TRBJ1-1; TRBD1 agrees at 10 bases. Trimming at V came to 5 bases and at J to 4 bases, leaving 4 bases not matched to a gene. CDR3 length: 13 amino acids. Germline values: CDR1 DFQATT, CDR2 SNEGSKA (reference sequence). The CDR3 coding sequence is TGCAGTGCTGGCGGGACAGGGGCCACTGAAGCTTTCTTT. It is translated as CSAGGTGATEAFF.

In its sample, this clonotype was seen once. The V call is TRBV29-1, the J call TRBJ2-1; the D gene could be TRBD1 or TRBD2 (5 bases each). Trimming shortened V by 3 bases and J by 6 bases, and 15 bases separated the two germline ends. The CDR3 covers 14 residues. CDR1 is SQVTM and CDR2 is ANQGSEA in the germline V gene. The chain's CDR3 is CSVDGRLGVNEQFF. Here the CDR3 DNA reads TGCAGCGTTGATGGCAGGCTGGGGGTCAATGAGCAGTTCTTC.

The chain combines TRBV4-2 with TRBJ2-7; TRBD2 might be the D (6 bases). CDR3 length equals 14 residues. Germline V gene lookup returns CDR1 LGHNA and CDR2 YNFKEQ. The ends were cut back, 0 bases at V and 2 bases at J, with 8 bases in the middle. CDR3 DNA sequence: TGTGCCAGCAGCCAAGAGGAGGGAACCTACGAGCAGTACTTC. Its translation is CASSQEEGTYEQYF.

This chain connects TRBV6-2 or TRBV6-3 to TRBJ1-2; D may be TRBD1 (5 bases). CDR1 and CDR2 (germline): MNHEY, SVGEGT. V was shortened by 4 bases and J by 0 bases, with 9 bases between the two germline ends. The CDR3 is 14 amino acids. CDR3 region: CASSWGNSNYGYTF. In DNA, the CDR3 is TGTGCCAGCAGTTGGGGGAACTCTAACTATGGCTACACCTTC.

J is TRBJ1-6 and V is TRBV6-6; D not resolved. The ends were cut back, 2 bases at V and 4 bases at J, with 9 bases in the middle. Germline V lookup: CDR1 MNHNY, CDR2 SVGAGI (reference sequence). The CDR3 is made up of 15 amino acids. This chain's CDR3 is CASSYRPDYNSPLHF. The CDR3, as DNA: TGTGCCAGCAGTTACAGGCCGGATTATAATTCACCCCTCCACTTT.

This clonotype showed up many times. The chain has TRBV12-3 or TRBV12-4 and TRBJ2-6, with D uncertain. V was pared by 6 bases and J by 3 bases, with 9 bases between. The CDR3 length is 14 residues. Here the CDR3 DNA reads TGTGCCAGCAGCCCCCTTTTTGGGGCCAACGTCCTGACTTTC. It is translated as CASSPLFGANVLTF.

This chain links TRBV4-3 with TRBJ2-1, with D hard to call. Germline CDR1 is LGHNA and CDR2 is YSLEER. The V gene lost 1 base and the J gene lost 0 bases, with 7 bases spanning the gap. This CDR3 has 15 residues. CDR3 amino acids: CASSQAAFSYNEQFF. For the CDR3, the DNA is TGCGCCAGCAGCCAAGCGGCTTTCTCCTACAATGAGCAGTTCTTC.

The V call is TRBV9, the J call TRBJ1-2; 7 bases fit TRBD1. J lost 7 bases, V lost 4 bases, and 10 bases had no gene match. The germline CDR1 and CDR2 sequences are SGDLS and YYNGEE. The CDR3 is 14 amino acids. The DNA of the CDR3 is TGTGCCAGCAGCCCTAATCAGGGGGAGAGTGGCTACACCTTC. Translated, it gives CASSPNQGESGYTF.

The chain carries TRBV7-2 and TRBJ2-7, with 9 bases aligning to TRBD2. V dropped 1 base and J dropped 1; count of bases not matched to a gene: 8. Germline CDR1 SGHTA, CDR2 FQGNSA. The CDR3 has 17 residues. The CDR3 DNA reads TGTGCCAGCAGCTTAGGGGCGGGGGGGTATAATTCCTACGAGCAGTACTTC. Amino acid sequence: CASSLGAGGYNSYEQYF.

This rearrangement joins TRBV28 to TRBJ1-5; D is undetermined. Germline-derived CDR1 and CDR2 are MDHEN and SYDVKM. Trimming shortened V by 3 bases and J by 5 bases, and 5 bases separated the two germline ends. This CDR3 spans 12 amino acids. CDR3 sequence (DNA): TGTGCCAGCAGTTTCACCTATCAGCCCCAGCATTTT. Amino acid sequence: CASSFTYQPQHF. Together with reference TRBV28 and TRBJ1-5, the CDR3 gives the full variable domain: DVKVTQSSRYLVKRTGEKVFLECVQDMDHENMFWYRQDPGLGLRLIYFSYDVKMKEKGDIPEGYSVSREKKERFSLILESASTNQTSMYLCASSFTYQPQHFGDGTRLSIL.

This chain joins TRBV5-1 and TRBJ1-5; 7 bases map to TRBD1. Per germline, CDR1 SGHRS and CDR2 YFSETQ. V gave up 3 bases and J gave up 2 bases; unmatched junction bases: 5. The CDR3 is 15 amino acids. CDR3 sequence reads: CASSSTGERNQPQHF. The CDR3 DNA is TGCGCCAGCAGCTCTACAGGGGAGCGCAATCAGCCCCAGCATTTT.

The chain recombines TRBV6-2 or TRBV6-3 with TRBJ1-6; D is ambiguous. Looked up from germline, CDR1 is MNHEY and CDR2 is SVGEGT. The CDR3 is made up of 12 amino acids. Trimming cost V 10 bases and J 0 bases, with 4 bases left between them. CDR3 residues: CATSSYNSPLHF. The CDR3 DNA reads TGTGCCACCAGCTCCTATAATTCACCCCTCCACTTT.

V and J are TRBV20-1 and TRBJ2-1, with 11 bases identical to TRBD2. This CDR3 contains 15 residues. CDR1 is DFQATT, CDR2 SNEGSKA, per germline (reference sequence). V lost 6 bases to trimming and J lost 5 bases; unmatched junction nucleotides: 9. In DNA, the CDR3 is TGCAGTGCGAAACTAGCGGGGGACCATAACAATGAGCAGTTCTTC. This sequence encodes CSAKLAGDHNNEQFF.

The chain is built from TRBV5-1 and TRBJ2-1; a possible D gene is TRBD2 (6 bases). The V end lost 3 bases, the J end lost 7 bases, and 17 bases lay between the germline ends. This CDR3 region has 15 residues. CDR1 is SGHRS and CDR2 is YFSETQ in the germline V gene. CDR3 DNA sequence: TGCGCCAGCAGCTCTACCGGGACTGCGTTTAATGAGCAGTTCTTC. Translation gives CASSSTGTAFNEQFF.

This clonotype has only a few counts. The V gene is TRBV15, the J gene TRBJ2-7; 8 positions agree with TRBD1. The CDR3 runs 14 residues. The germline V gene has CDR1 LNHNV and CDR2 YYDKDF (reference sequence). The V segment lost 5 bases and the J segment 5 bases; nucleotides outside the gene matches: 8. CDR3 loop: CATSVLGQGNEQYF. CDR3 DNA sequence: TGTGCCACCAGCGTGCTTGGACAGGGTAACGAGCAGTACTTC.

The chain couples TRBV4-3 to TRBJ1-4; 7 bases align to TRBD1. The junction had 4 bases not matched to a gene; V was cut back by 2 bases and J by 4 bases. Germline CDR1 reads LGHNA; CDR2 reads YSLEER. CDR3 length: 15 residues. The CDR3, as DNA: TGCGCCAGCAGCCAAAGGGACAGTAATAATGAAAAACTGTTTTTT. It encodes CASSQRDSNNEKLFF.